This T cell receptor beta chain stems from a study of shared clonotypes between healthy human individuals (dated by TCRdb to the early 2020s). Study-wide context: A few men and a couple of women, aged 18 to 49 years, made up the cohort. The study deeply sequenced blood TCR repertoires of five healthy adults to estimate repertoire size and the extent of clonotype sharing between individuals. Leukapheresis yielded between about 0.85 and 9.5 billion PBMCs per donor. Different laboratories and diverse techniques were used to prepare libraries and sequence TCR repertoires, to increase sequencing depth and limit assay-specific biases. Per donor, three plates each were used for CD4 naive and CD4 memory, two for CD8 naive, and one for CD8 memory.

TCR CDR3 regions were amplified from genomic DNA by multiplex PCR using the deep immunoSEQ assay. Extracted genomic DNA from each cell subset was spread evenly across all wells of several immunoSEQ 96-well plates, with each plate serving as a replicate. For sorted subsets, about 200 ng genomic DNA, equal to tens of thousands of T cell genomes, was loaded into each replicate PCR. Purified libraries were measured with a Qubit 3.0 fluorometer, size-checked on a Bioanalyzer 2100, and measured again with the KAPA Library Quantification kit. A separate single-read 150-cycle Illumina NextSeq 550 flow cell was used to sequence each immunoSEQ 96-well plate. The authors' pipeline ran thus. Because the immunoSEQ output included only junctional sequences and no quality scores, the filtering could not be the same as the filtering used for full-length reads. Sequences were annotated with PyIR, a Python wrapper for IgBLAST v1.9, and V/J genes and CDR3 were assigned using IMGT germline references. Reads with weak V/J assignments (E-value above 1e-6), missing CDR3, stop codons, out-of-frame junctions, or ambiguous translated residues were removed. A V3J clonotype was defined by an identical inferred V gene, J gene, and CDR3 amino acid sequence. The percentage overlap between two repertoires was calculated by dividing the number of shared unique clonotypes by the size of the smaller repertoire. Three approaches were used to assess repertoire richness: RTK rarefaction, the Chao1 estimator, and Recon v2.1 estimates of unobserved clonotypes. For all TCRbeta clonotypes obtained by the gDNA method from four donors, generation probabilities were computed with OLGA. The clones in this table, taken by TCRdb from immuneACCESS, are in-frame only. Not every clone is retained; where verified, under half of the shortfall comes from an unresolved V gene, and the cause of the rest is unknown. V and J calls and clone size are given by that table; D and trimming were obtained from the DNA. This sample holds fewer than 1.6 million clones; approximately 98.5% were observed only once. The ten largest clones represent 0.3% to 0.45% of the sample.

The donors were healthy, HIV-negative adults who had no recently reported acute infections or vaccinations. Only Caucasian adults living in Nashville, Tennessee, USA were represented among the donors. CD4+ T cells were enriched by magnetic negative selection, after which naive cells were positively selected on CD45RA and the negative fraction was taken as the memory subset. After blood collection by leukapheresis, PBMCs were isolated using Ficoll-Histopaque density gradient centrifugation and then cryopreserved in the vapor phase of liquid nitrogen. Analytical flow cytometry was used to check the purity and quantity of every magnetically sorted T cell population. Genomic DNA was isolated from every sorted fraction and measured by UV absorbance on a Nanodrop 2000c. Via the germline V gene, CDR1 is SGHRS and CDR2 YFSETQ. The cysteine opens and the phenylalanine closes a CDR3 of 16 amino acids. Only the CDR3 portion is preserved as DNA: 48 bases, with reading frame beginning at the first base. The V and J ends are trimmed by 0 bases and 0 bases, leaving 10 bases between them.

General study outcomes and caveats: Clonotypes shared by all four sorted-subset donors showed higher generation probabilities than non-shared clonotypes. Rarefaction of sorted-subset datasets indicated incomplete sequencing despite the large sequencing depth. Naive subsets generally had larger estimated clonotype richness than memory subsets. Sampling was limited to blood, and TCR repertoires in tissue likely differ from TCR repertoires in blood. Based on pairwise subsampling, the degree of clonotype sharing among donors was expected to be affected by sequencing depth. The genetic and exposure-history diversity represented was limited by the small number of donors. Sharing across four donors was observed for around 5% of naive CD4, around 3.5% of naive CD8, 2.3% of memory CD4, and about 0.4% of memory CD8 clonotypes.

This clone was found once. Its antigen is currently not known. No clone much larger than this one lies a single base away; base qualities are absent. The rearranged segments are TRBV5-1 and TRBJ2-1; the D gene cannot be resolved reliably. Source material: naive CD4+ T cells sorted from blood. The cell subset or site label, read with the paper, signifies: CD45RA+ positively selected. This TCR was recovered from a man aged 25-45 years in good health. The CDR3 protein: CASSLEPVSSYNEQFF. The bases are TGCGCCAGCAGCTTGGAACCCGTTAGCTCCTACAATGAGCAGTTCTTC.